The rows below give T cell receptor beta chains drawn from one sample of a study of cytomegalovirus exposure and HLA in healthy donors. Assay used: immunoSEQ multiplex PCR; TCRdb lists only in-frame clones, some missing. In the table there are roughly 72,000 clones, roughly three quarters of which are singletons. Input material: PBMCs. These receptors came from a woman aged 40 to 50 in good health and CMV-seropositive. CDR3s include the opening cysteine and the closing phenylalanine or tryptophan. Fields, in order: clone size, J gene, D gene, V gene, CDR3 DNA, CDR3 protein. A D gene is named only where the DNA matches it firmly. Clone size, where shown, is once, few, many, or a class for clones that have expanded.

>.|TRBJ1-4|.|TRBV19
TGTGCCAGTAGTAATGGACAGTTGAATGAAAAACTGTTTTTT
CASSNGQLNEKLFF
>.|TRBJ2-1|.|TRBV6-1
TGTGCCAGCAGAGAGGATGAGCAGTTCTTC
CASREDEQFF
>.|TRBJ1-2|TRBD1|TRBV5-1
TGCGCCAGCAGCCCTCAGGGGGAGAACTATGGCTACACCTTC
CASSPQGENYGYTF
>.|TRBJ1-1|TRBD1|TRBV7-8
TGTGCCAGCAGCTTAGGGACAGGGTGGCATGAAGCTTTCTTT
CASSLGTGWHEAFF
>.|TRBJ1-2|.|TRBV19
TGTGCCAGTAGTATAGCAGCAGGCTATGGCTACACCTTC
CASSIAAGYGYTF
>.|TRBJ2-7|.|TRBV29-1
TGCAGCGTTGTCGAGATGACAGGAAACTACGAGCAGTACTTC
CSVVEMTGNYEQYF
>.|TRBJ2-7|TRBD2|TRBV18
TGTGCCAGCTCACCAGGGACTAGCGTATACAGATCCTACGAGCAGTACTTC
CASSPGTSVYRSYEQYF
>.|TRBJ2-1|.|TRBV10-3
TGTGCCATCAGTGAGAGGTGGGAGTTTGAGCAGTTCTTC
CAISERWEFEQFF
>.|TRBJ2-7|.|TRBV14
TGTGCCAGCAGCCACTTGGACGGGAGCGCGACCTACGAGCAGTACTTC
CASSHLDGSATYEQYF
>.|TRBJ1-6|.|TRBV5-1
TGCGCCAGCAGCTTGACAGCTGTGACAAATAATTCACCCCTCCACTTT
CASSLTAVTNNSPLHF
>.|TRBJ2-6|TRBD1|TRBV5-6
TGTGCCAGCCAATTAGGACAGGCCATCTCTGGGGCCAACGTCCTGACTTTC
CASQLGQAISGANVLTF
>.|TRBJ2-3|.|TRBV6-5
TGTGCCAGCAGCGCCACTAGGGGCACAGATACGCAGTATTTT
CASSATRGTDTQYF
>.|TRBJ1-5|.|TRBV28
TGTGCCAGCAGTTTATTCAGACAGCCAAATCAGCCCCAGCATTTT
CASSLFRQPNQPQHF
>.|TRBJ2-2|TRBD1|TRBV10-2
TGCGCCAGTCAAGGGACAGGTAGTACCGGGGAGCTGTTTTTT
CASQGTGSTGELFF
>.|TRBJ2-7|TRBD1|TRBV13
TGTGCCAGCAGCTTGGCCGGGCAGGGGGACTACGAGCAGTACTTC
CASSLAGQGDYEQYF
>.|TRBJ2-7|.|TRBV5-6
TGTGCCAGCAGCTTGGCTGGCCCCTCGGACAGCAATTTC
CASSLAGPSDSNF
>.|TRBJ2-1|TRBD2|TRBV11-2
TGTGCCAGCAGCTTAGCGGGAGGGCTCAATGAGCAGTTCTTC
CASSLAGGLNEQFF
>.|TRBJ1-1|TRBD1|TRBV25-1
TGTGCCAGCGCCGAAGCAGGGGGCCACACTGAAGCTTTCTTT
CASAEAGGHTEAFF
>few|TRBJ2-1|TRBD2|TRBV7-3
TGTGCCAGCAGCTTAGCGGGGGGTTACAATGAGCAGTTCTTC
CASSLAGGYNEQFF
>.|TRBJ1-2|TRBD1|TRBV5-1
TGCGCCAGCAGCTTGTCACAGGGGAACTATGGCTACACCTTC
CASSLSQGNYGYTF
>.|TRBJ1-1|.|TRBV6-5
TGTGCCAGCATGTCTGGGGGGGACACTGAAGCTTTCTTT
CASMSGGDTEAFF
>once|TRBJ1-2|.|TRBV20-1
TGCAGTGCTAGAGGGGACACCGGCTACACCTTC
CSARGDTGYTF
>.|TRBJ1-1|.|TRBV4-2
TGTGCCAGCAGCCAAGACGGGGGGAACACTGAAGCTTTCTTT
CASSQDGGNTEAFF